This T cell receptor beta chain was identified in a study of T cell repertoires in cytomegalovirus infection. Study summary: Newly reported HLA-C-restricted and thoroughly characterized HLA-B-restricted CMV epitopes were employed.

Study findings and constraints: It was HLA-C-restricted CMV-specific TCR beta clonotypes that dominated the response ex vivo.

Germline loops: CDR1 LNHDA, CDR2 SQIVND (reference sequence). The CDR3 has 14 residues. V gave up 5 bases and J gave up 0 bases, with 11 bases separating them. This clonotype was found many times. Its target is unknown. MiXCR, run by TCRdb on the reads, gives a single entry per CDR3 protein. This sample has over 100,000 distinct CDR3 sequences, with under 30% found just once. This TCR came from a human donor in good health (CMV status not recorded). Some clones in this sample may be carry-over from other donors' samples. The sample in question was CD8+ T cells from cultured PBMCs, obtained from culture after CMV antigen stimulation. The chain combines TRBV19 with TRBJ2-7, with D possibly matching TRBD1 (5 bases). The chain's CDR3 is CASSLPDSSYEQYF. The CDR3 nucleotides are TGTGCCAGTAGTCTCCCAGACAGCTCCTACGAGCAGTACTTC.